Each of the 26 T cell receptor beta chains below was sequenced from the same sample in a study of cytomegalovirus exposure and HLA in healthy donors. Assay: immunoSEQ multiplex PCR; the TCRdb copy retains only in-frame clones and omits some. The sample records around 70,000 clones, 94% being singletons. Sequencing used PBMCs. The receptors were gathered from a woman between 18 and 30 years old in good health and CMV-seropositive.

The CDR3 DNA follows: TGCAGCGCCGTCGCAGGGGCACCCTACGAGCAGTACTTC. Encoded protein: CSAVAGAPYEQYF. This chain joins TRBV29-1 and TRBJ2-7; D might be TRBD1 (6 bases). Germline V lookup: CDR1 SQVTM, CDR2 ANQGSEA. V lost 7 bases and J 2 bases, leaving 15 bases between the germline ends. The CDR3 loop spans 13 amino acids.

This chain connects TRBV18 to TRBJ2-1; 7 nucleotides match TRBD1. Per germline, CDR1 KGHSH and CDR2 LQKENI. This CDR3 is 17 amino acids long. Trimming at V came to 2 bases and at J to 0 bases, leaving 7 bases not matched to a gene. The CDR3 loop reads CASSPYLGTDSYNEQFF. The DNA for the CDR3 is TGTGCCAGCTCACCATATCTTGGGACAGACTCCTACAATGAGCAGTTCTTC. Drawing the rest from reference TRBV18 and TRBJ2-1, the complete variable domain is NAGVMQNPRHLVRRRGQEARLRCSPMKGHSHVYWYRQLPEEGLKFMVYLQKENIIDESGMPKERFSAEFPKEGPSILRIQQVVRGDSAAYFCASSPYLGTDSYNEQFFGPGTRLTVL.

The chain has TRBV5-1 and TRBJ2-1, with D maybe TRBD2 (6 bases). Germline-derived CDR1 and CDR2 are SGHRS and YFSETQ. This CDR3 comprises 13 residues. Between the trimmed V and J ends, which lost 3 bases and 14 bases, there was a span of 18 bases. The CDR3 loop reads CASSSPAREVEFF. The DNA for the CDR3 is TGCGCCAGCAGCTCCCCGGCCAGGGAGGTCGAGTTCTTC.

The rearrangement links TRBV5-1 to TRBJ1-2, with 9 bases fitting TRBD1. CDR3 length: 17 amino acids. Germline V gives CDR1 SGHRS, CDR2 YFSETQ. With V trimmed by 0 bases and J by 4 bases, 10 bases remained unmatched. The CDR3 DNA reads TGCGCCAGCAGCTTGGATTGGACAGGGGAGAGCGGCTATGGCTACACCTTC. It encodes CASSLDWTGESGYGYTF. The full variable domain, with the rest looked up from reference TRBV5-1 and TRBJ1-2, is KAGVTQTPRYLIKTRGQQVTLSCSPISGHRSVSWYQQTPGQGLQFLFEYFSETQRNKGNFPGRFSGRQFSNSRSEMNVSTLELGDSALYLCASSLDWTGESGYGYTFGSGTRLTVV.

The CDR3 is CASRFETGVYYEQYF. CDR3 coding DNA: TGTGCCAGCAGGTTTGAGACAGGGGTGTACTACGAGCAGTACTTC. The chain couples TRBV7-2 to TRBJ2-7; 8 bases are shared with TRBD1. CDR1 and CDR2 (germline): SGHTA, FQGNSA. There are 15 residues in the CDR3. V lost 6 bases and J lost 3; bases outside the gene matches: 10.

The V gene is TRBV18, the J gene TRBJ2-3; TRBD2 matches 9 bases. Germline V gene sequence: CDR1 KGHSH, CDR2 LQKENI. V trimming: 2 bases; J trimming: 0 bases; junction bases outside the gene matches: 6. CDR3 length equals 17 residues. CDR3: CASSPFPSGVSTDTQYF. DNA of the CDR3: TGTGCCAGCTCACCATTTCCTAGCGGGGTTAGCACAGATACGCAGTATTTT. The whole variable domain, filled in from reference TRBV18 and TRBJ2-3, reads NAGVMQNPRHLVRRRGQEARLRCSPMKGHSHVYWYRQLPEEGLKFMVYLQKENIIDESGMPKERFSAEFPKEGPSILRIQQVVRGDSAAYFCASSPFPSGVSTDTQYFGPGTRLTVL.

A word on this clone: One end of the junction fails to match germline, which may point to a read error. The chain employs TRBV7-2 and TRBJ1-2, with D unclear. Germline loops: CDR1 SGHTA, CDR2 FQGNSA. The CDR3 runs to 16 residues. The CDR3 region has the DNA TGTGCCAGCAGCTTAGCGCGGGCATACCGTAACGATGGCTACACCTTC. The encoded protein is CASSLARAYRNDGYTF.

This chain links TRBV21-1 with TRBJ2-7; TRBD1 is the table's D call and was not checked against the DNA. TRBV21-1 is annotated as a pseudogene. This CDR3 has 15 residues. The CDR3 loop reads CASSPDPDRDYEQYF. The CDR3 DNA is TGTGCCAGCAGCCCAGATCCGGACAGGGACTACGAGCAGTACTTC.

This chain links TRBV5-1 with TRBJ2-1; no firm D call. The V gene lost 1 base and the J gene lost 5 bases, with 7 bases spanning the gap. Germline V gives CDR1 SGHRS, CDR2 YFSETQ. The CDR3 extends over 13 amino acids. The CDR3 is CASSLLSNNEQFF. CDR3 DNA sequence: TGCGCCAGCAGCTTGTTGTCTAACAATGAGCAGTTCTTC.

The chain combines TRBV6-6 with TRBJ2-7; 10 nucleotides align to TRBD1. The CDR3 has 13 amino acids. J was trimmed by 0 bases and V by 10 bases; bases with no gene match: 3. In germline, CDR1 is MNHNY, CDR2 SVGAGI (reference sequence). Written as DNA, the CDR3 is TGTGCCATCGGACAGGGGGACTCCTACGAGCAGTACTTC. Translated: CAIGQGDSYEQYF.

The chain has TRBV2 and TRBJ1-1; weak D call: TRBD1 (5 bases). Trimming took off 2 bases at V and 1 base at J, with 8 bases between the two ends. This CDR3 contains 14 residues. Germline CDR1 is SNHLY and CDR2 is FYNNEI. CDR3 in DNA: TGTGCCAGCAGTGAAAGGCAGGGGAACACTGAAGCTTTCTTT. This codes for CASSERQGNTEAFF.

This chain links TRBV5-6 with TRBJ1-2; a possible D gene is TRBD1 (5 bases). Trimming removed 2 bases at V and 9 bases at J, with 14 bases between. CDR3 size: 13 residues. CDR1 and CDR2 from the germline V gene are SGHDT and YYEEEE. The CDR3 loop reads CASSFLDTLSYTF. Here the CDR3 DNA reads TGTGCCAGCAGCTTTTTGGACACTCTAAGCTACACCTTC.

The chain recombines TRBV18 with TRBJ1-4; weak D call: TRBD1 (5 bases). The CDR3 has 16 amino acids. Germline CDR1 is KGHSH and CDR2 is LQKENI. V shed 2 bases and J shed 4 bases, with 14 bases lying between them. CDR3 region: CASSPSGGDGNEKLFF. The CDR3 coding sequence is TGTGCCAGCTCACCAAGCGGAGGGGATGGTAATGAAAAACTGTTTTTT. Complete variable domain (other parts from reference TRBV18 and TRBJ1-4): NAGVMQNPRHLVRRRGQEARLRCSPMKGHSHVYWYRQLPEEGLKFMVYLQKENIIDESGMPKERFSAEFPKEGPSILRIQQVVRGDSAAYFCASSPSGGDGNEKLFFGSGTQLSVL.

The rearrangement uses TRBV5-4 and TRBJ2-5; the match to TRBD2 covers 7 bases. Germline V gene lookup returns CDR1 SGHNT and CDR2 YYREEE (reference sequence). V was clipped by 6 bases and J by 4 bases; unmatched bases: 9. The CDR3 length is 14 residues. The CDR3 nucleotides read TGTGCCAGCACCAACCCAGCGGGGCCAGAGACCCAGTACTTC. Amino acid sequence: CASTNPAGPETQYF.

The rearrangement links TRBV19 to TRBJ1-5; the D is unclear. Looked up from germline, CDR1 is LNHDA and CDR2 is SQIVND (reference sequence). The CDR3 runs to 13 residues. The CDR3 DNA sequence: TGTGCTACTAGTAGTAACGGGTATCAGCCCCAGCATTTT. Translated: CATSSNGYQPQHF.

This clone came up a few times. The rearrangement joins TRBV13 to TRBJ1-2; possible D gene TRBD1, 5 bases. Germline CDR1 and CDR2: PRHDT and FYEKMQ (reference sequence). The length of the CDR3 is 15 residues. Trimming removed 2 bases at V and 3 bases at J, with 13 bases between. The CDR3, as DNA: TGTGCCAGCAGCTTAAGCAGGGATGAATACTATGGCTACACCTTC. Protein product: CASSLSRDEYYGYTF.

The chain joins TRBV30 to TRBJ1-2, with a weak D call TRBD1 (5 bases). Germline CDR1 GTSNPN, CDR2 SVGIG (reference sequence). V was trimmed by 4 bases and J by 4 bases, leaving 10 bases between them. This CDR3 spans 12 amino acids. Here the CDR3 DNA reads TGTGCCTGGAATGACAGAACCTATGGCTACACCTTC. Translated, it gives CAWNDRTYGYTF.

This chain connects TRBV30 to TRBJ2-2, with D possibly being TRBD2 (5 bases). V was cut by 2 bases and J by 6 bases, with 16 bases left in between. CDR1 and CDR2 (germline): GTSNPN, SVGIG (reference sequence). The CDR3 totals 15 residues. CDR3 sequence: CAWSYGPGDAGELFF. The CDR3 region has the DNA TGTGCCTGGAGTTATGGTCCCGGGGATGCCGGGGAGCTGTTTTTT.

The chain uses TRBV6-5 and TRBJ1-2; 7 nucleotides match TRBD1. Germline V CDR1 and CDR2: MNHEY, SVGAGI. The J segment lost 7 bases and the V segment lost 5 bases, leaving 10 bases of the junction unmatched. The CDR3 spans 14 residues. CDR3 sequence (DNA): TGTGCCAGCAGTAAACAGGGGCATGAGGGTGGCTACACCTTC. Its translation: CASSKQGHEGGYTF.

This clone has a handful of counts. The chain links TRBV5-1 to TRBJ2-7; no definite D call. The germline CDR1 and CDR2 sequences are SGHRS and YFSETQ. V lost 3 bases to trimming and J lost 3 bases, with 4 bases between them. The CDR3 totals 11 residues. The CDR3 DNA sequence: TGCGCCAGCAGCTCAGACTACGAGCAGTACTTC. Encoded protein: CASSSDYEQYF.

This chain connects TRBV2 to TRBJ2-7; 7 nucleotides align to TRBD1. The CDR3 totals 13 residues. V shed 8 bases and J 0 bases; nucleotides not matched to a gene: 4. Germline CDR1 reads SNHLY; CDR2 reads FYNNEI. This CDR3 is CASRDRASYEQYF. The CDR3 nucleotides are TGTGCCAGCCGGGACAGAGCCTCCTACGAGCAGTACTTC.

The chain links TRBV7-2 to TRBJ1-4; 9 bases match TRBD1. Germline V gene data show CDR1 as SGHTA and CDR2 as FQGNSA. The CDR3 consists of 12 residues. Trimming at V came to 8 bases and at J to 5 bases, leaving 0 bases not matched to a gene. The DNA for the CDR3 is TGTGCCAGCGGACAGGGGAATGAAAAACTGTTTTTT. Translated: CASGQGNEKLFF.

The chain links TRBV4-2 to TRBJ2-1; TRBD2 matches at 8 bases. CDR3 length: 17 residues. The germline V gene encodes CDR1 LGHNA and CDR2 YNFKEQ. Germline trimming cut 1 base from V and 2 bases from J; bases unmatched to any gene: 7. The chain's CDR3 is CASSQVLAGRTYNEQFF. The CDR3 DNA follows: TGTGCCAGCAGCCAAGTTCTAGCGGGCCGGACCTACAATGAGCAGTTCTTC.

J is TRBJ2-1 and V is TRBV30; a possible D gene is TRBD2 (5 bases). Germline V lookup: CDR1 GTSNPN, CDR2 SVGIG (reference sequence). There are 15 residues in the CDR3. The ends were cut back, 8 bases at V and 0 bases at J, with 17 bases in the middle. CDR3 sequence: CAAPTGVNSYNEQFF. DNA for the CDR3: TGTGCCGCACCTACCGGGGTCAACTCCTACAATGAGCAGTTCTTC.

The sample holds one count of this clone. The genes are TRBV11-2 and TRBJ2-1, with 7 bases aligning to TRBD2. The CDR3 runs 12 residues. Losses at the gene ends were 3 bases for V and 14 bases for J; bases not matched to a gene: 7. Germline V CDR1 and CDR2: SGHAT, FQNNGV. The CDR3 loop reads CASSFVAGTKFF. For the CDR3, the DNA is TGTGCCAGCAGCTTTGTAGCGGGCACGAAGTTCTTC.

In its sample, this clone was seen once. The gene calls are TRBV5-6 and TRBJ2-1; TRBD1 matches 9 bases. The CDR3 runs 15 residues. CDR1 SGHDT and CDR2 YYEEEE come from the germline V gene. J was trimmed by 5 bases and V by 1 base; bases with no gene match: 4. CDR3 DNA: TGTGCCAGCAGCTTGCCGGGACAGGGAAACAATGAGCAGTTCTTC. Translated, it gives CASSLPGQGNNEQFF. Filled out from reference TRBV5-6 and TRBJ2-1, the complete variable domain reads DAGVTQSPTHLIKTRGQQVTLRCSPKSGHDTVSWYQQALGQGPQFIFQYYEEEERQRGNFPDRFSGHQFPNYSSELNVNALLLGDSALYLCASSLPGQGNNEQFFGPGTRLTVL.